Below, 21 T cell receptor beta chains from the same sample are listed, as sequenced in a study of blood T cell repertoires in COVID-19. The data were produced by immunoSEQ multiplex PCR, yet TCRdb's version contains in-frame clones alone and is incomplete. The table shows some 340,000 clones, with 85% occurring only once. The sequencing sample was made of peripheral blood. The receptor source for this set is a woman between 18 and 30 years old with acute or convalescent COVID-19.

This chain joins TRBV27 and TRBJ1-2; TRBD1 agrees at 7 bases. Trimming took 6 bases from V and 4 from J; bases not matched to a gene: 8. This CDR3 region has 14 residues. CDR1 and CDR2 (germline): MNHEY, SMNVEV (reference sequence). CDR3 nucleotide sequence: TGTGCCAGCAGACCAACAGGGGTAGGCTATGGCTACACCTTC. Amino acid sequence: CASRPTGVGYGYTF.

The chain links TRBV5-1 to TRBJ1-1, with a possible D match to TRBD1 (5 bases). The ends were cut back, 4 bases at V and 5 bases at J, with 15 bases in the middle. Looked up from germline, CDR1 is SGHRS and CDR2 is YFSETQ. This CDR3 has 14 amino acids. The CDR3 region is CASSQSGILTEAFF. CDR3 nucleotides: TGCGCCAGCAGCCAATCAGGGATTCTAACTGAAGCTTTCTTT. Full variable domain (missing parts from reference TRBV5-1 and TRBJ1-1): KAGVTQTPRYLIKTRGQQVTLSCSPISGHRSVSWYQQTPGQGLQFLFEYFSETQRNKGNFPGRFSGRQFSNSRSEMNVSTLELGDSALYLCASSQSGILTEAFFGQGTRLTVV.

V gene TRBV10-2 combines with J gene TRBJ1-5; perhaps TRBD1 as D (6 bases). In germline, CDR1 is WSHSY, CDR2 SAAADI. V was pared by 2 bases and J by 5 bases, with 16 bases between. The CDR3 contains 16 residues. CDR3 loop: CASSEVGGALDQPQHF. The CDR3 nucleotides read TGCGCCAGCAGTGAGGTTGGGGGGGCGTTGGATCAGCCCCAGCATTTT.

The rearrangement links TRBV19 to TRBJ1-1; perhaps TRBD1 as D (6 bases). The germline V gene encodes CDR1 LNHDA and CDR2 SQIVND (reference sequence). CDR3 size: 13 residues. V was cut by 3 bases and J by 8 bases, with 13 bases left in between. The CDR3 reads CASSIGQRQEAFF. For the CDR3, the DNA is TGTGCCAGTAGTATCGGACAGCGGCAAGAAGCTTTCTTT.

The chain has TRBV6-6 and TRBJ1-1, with a possible D match to TRBD1 (5 bases). Between the trimmed V and J ends, which lost 6 bases and 5 bases, there was a span of 13 bases. The germline V gene has CDR1 MNHNY and CDR2 SVGAGI (reference sequence). The CDR3 extends over 13 amino acids. The CDR3 is CASSNDGGTEAFF. The CDR3 DNA is TGTGCCAGCAGCAACGACGGGGGGACTGAAGCTTTCTTT.

The V gene is TRBV27, the J gene TRBJ1-4, with a possible D match to TRBD1 (5 bases). The V and J ends lost 7 bases and 8 bases respectively, with 8 bases between them. This CDR3 spans 11 amino acids. From germline, CDR1 is MNHEY and CDR2 SMNVEV (reference sequence). The CDR3 reads CASTTGEKLFF. Written as DNA, the CDR3 is TGTGCCAGCACTACAGGAGAAAAACTGTTTTTT.

The CDR3 reads CASSLARRGDYGYTF. Here the CDR3 DNA reads TGTGCCAGCAGCTTAGCGCGCAGGGGTGACTATGGCTACACCTTC. The chain joins TRBV7-9 to TRBJ1-2; D possibly corresponds to TRBD1 (6 bases). Germline V gene sequence: CDR1 SEHNR, CDR2 FQNEAQ (reference sequence). The V end was cut by 0 bases, the J end by 3 bases, with 11 bases between. The CDR3 runs to 15 residues.

The V gene is TRBV5-4, the J gene TRBJ2-3, with 11 positions matching TRBD2. The CDR3 contains 16 residues. V shed 4 bases and J 0 bases; nucleotides not matched to a gene: 4. Germline assignment: CDR1 SGHNT and CDR2 YYREEE (reference sequence). Here the CDR3 DNA reads TGTGCCAGCAGCGGAAGGACTAGCGGGAGCACAGATACGCAGTATTTT. This gives the protein CASSGRTSGSTDTQYF. Drawing the rest from reference TRBV5-4 and TRBJ2-3, the complete variable domain is ETGVTQSPTHLIKTRGQQVTLRCSSQSGHNTVSWYQQALGQGPQFIFQYYREEENGRGNFPPRFSGLQFPNYSSELNVNALELDDSALYLCASSGRTSGSTDTQYFGPGTRLTVL.

The V call is TRBV7-9, the J call TRBJ1-1; 8 positions match TRBD1. V shed 4 bases and J 4 bases; nucleotides not matched to a gene: 5. CDR1 is SEHNR, CDR2 FQNEAQ, per germline (reference sequence). This CDR3 has 14 amino acids. Here the CDR3 reads CASSYPGGVTEAFF. DNA of the CDR3: TGTGCCAGCAGCTACCCAGGGGGCGTCACTGAAGCTTTCTTT.

The rearrangement uses TRBV5-1 and TRBJ2-7; 10 nucleotides align to TRBD1. Germline V CDR1 and CDR2: SGHRS, YFSETQ. After removal of 3 bases from V and 5 bases from J, the junction contained 5 bases not matched to a gene. The length of the CDR3 is 14 residues. As DNA, the CDR3 is TGCGCCAGCAGCTCCCGGGACAGGGGCGACGAGCAGTACTTC. Residues: CASSSRDRGDEQYF.

V is TRBV12-5 and J is TRBJ1-4; TRBD1 is a possible D gene (6 bases). CDR3 size: 15 residues. The V gene's germline CDR1 is LGHNT and CDR2 FRNRAP. With 1 base removed from V and 6 bases from J, the gap between germline ends came to 12 bases. The CDR3 region is CASGLGDTRDEKLFF. In nucleotides, the CDR3 is TGTGCTAGTGGTTTGGGGGACACACGGGATGAAAAACTGTTTTTT.

The chain employs TRBV6-5 and TRBJ2-7, with a weak D call TRBD2 (6 bases). Per germline, CDR1 MNHEY and CDR2 SVGAGI. Trimming removed 6 bases at V and 3 bases at J, with 15 bases between. CDR3 length: 14 amino acids. In DNA form, the CDR3 reads TGTGCCAGCAGACCGGGAGCTTTCGGCTACGAGCAGTACTTC. Translating gives CASRPGAFGYEQYF.

The chain has TRBV3-1 (or the pseudogene TRBV3-2) and TRBJ2-4, with 9 bases that match TRBD2. The germline CDR1 and CDR2 sequences are LGHDT and YNNKEL (reference sequence). The CDR3 runs 13 residues. V was pared by 6 bases and J by 5 bases, with 2 bases of the junction left unmatched. The CDR3 nucleotides read TGTGCCAGCAGTCTAGCGGGGCAAAACATTCAGTACTTC. Translated, it gives CASSLAGQNIQYF.

The gene calls are TRBV7-3 and TRBJ1-1, with D perhaps matching TRBD1 (5 bases). The CDR3 totals 15 residues. Germline lookup yields CDR1 SGHTA and CDR2 FQGTGA. Trimming cost V 2 bases and J 4 bases, with 14 bases left between them. CDR3 coding DNA: TGTGCCAGCAGCTTACTACGCAGGGATCGCACTGAAGCTTTCTTT. Protein: CASSLLRRDRTEAFF.

The J gene is TRBJ2-1, the V gene TRBV4-1, with 9 bases lining up with TRBD1. CDR3 length: 17 residues. Trimming took 0 bases from V and 3 from J; bases not matched to a gene: 6. Germline V gene sequence: CDR1 MGHRA, CDR2 YSYEKL. DNA of the CDR3: TGCGCCAGCAGCCAAGACCGGGACAGGGCTCGCTACAATGAGCAGTTCTTC. Translation gives CASSQDRDRARYNEQFF.

This rearrangement joins TRBV6-5 to TRBJ1-3; 7 bases line up with TRBD1. V gave up 9 bases and J gave up 0 bases; unmatched junction bases: 8. Germline assignment: CDR1 MNHEY and CDR2 SVGAGI. This CDR3 has 15 amino acids. The CDR3 DNA reads TGTGCCAGTAGAACGACAGGGAGCTCTGGAAACACCATATATTTT. It yields the protein CASRTTGSSGNTIYF.

The table lists this clone with a few counts. The rearrangement uses TRBV7-3 and TRBJ1-1, with a possible D match to TRBD1 (5 bases). Germline loops: CDR1 SGHTA, CDR2 FQGTGA. Trimming cost V 2 bases and J 7 bases, with 17 bases left between them. There are 15 residues in the CDR3. CDR3 coding DNA: TGTGCCAGCAGCTTAGGCCCTGGGGGAGGGAGTGAAGCTTTCTTT. Translation: CASSLGPGGGSEAFF.

This chain links TRBV20-1 with TRBJ2-3; D unresolved. This CDR3 comprises 9 residues. Per the germline V gene, CDR1 is DFQATT and CDR2 is SNEGSKA (reference sequence). CDR3 DNA: TGCAGGCCCGCGGATACGCAGTATTTT. Protein sequence: CRPADTQYF.

The rearrangement links TRBV19 to TRBJ1-5; tentative D call: TRBD1 (5 bases). The germline V gene has CDR1 LNHDA and CDR2 SQIVND (reference sequence). Trimming took off 3 bases at V and 4 bases at J, with 19 bases between the two ends. This CDR3 is 17 amino acids long. The CDR3 nucleotides are TGTGCCAGTAGTATGTTAGGGGCGGCAGGGCGAAATCAGCCCCAGCATTTT. Amino acids: CASSMLGAAGRNQPQHF.

The chain is built from TRBV7-3 and TRBJ1-1, with TRBD1 matching over 8 bases. The ends lost 3 bases at V and 4 bases at J; junction bases unmatched: 4. The CDR3 runs to 14 residues. The germline CDR1 and CDR2 sequences are SGHTA and FQGTGA. The CDR3 sequence: CASSFGQGATEAFF. The CDR3 DNA sequence: TGTGCCAGCAGCTTTGGGCAGGGGGCCACTGAAGCTTTCTTT. Variable domain in full (rest from reference TRBV7-3 and TRBJ1-1): GAGVSQTPSNKVTEKGKYVELRCDPISGHTALYWYRQSLGQGPEFLIYFQGTGAADDSGLPNDRFFAVRPEGSVSTLKIQRTERGDSAVYLCASSFGQGATEAFFGQGTRLTVV.

V and J are TRBV4-1 and TRBJ1-5, with 7 bases identical to TRBD1. CDR3 length equals 15 residues. Germline-derived CDR1 and CDR2 are MGHRA and YSYEKL. Trimming took 0 bases from V and 6 from J; bases not matched to a gene: 5. DNA of the CDR3: TGCGCCAGCAGCCAAGAACGAAGGGGGCGTCAGCCCCAGCATTTT. This gives the protein CASSQERRGRQPQHF.